The 3 T cell receptor beta chains listed next were all sequenced from one sample in a study of blood T cell repertoires in COVID-19. The method was immunoSEQ multiplex PCR; TCRdb's version includes in-frame clones alone and lacks a portion of them. This sample carries 200,000 to 250,000 clones, 88% of them seen once, and the ten largest clones take around 2.6%. Sequencing was done on a sample of PBMCs or T cells enriched from blood (not recorded which). The receptors here all came from a woman in her 30s who had recovered from COVID-19.

The chain employs TRBV7-3 and TRBJ2-3, with D possibly TRBD1 on 6 matching bases. This CDR3 has 15 amino acids. The germline gives CDR1 SGHTA, CDR2 FQGTGA. Deletions cut 2 bases from V and 3 bases from J, with 12 bases between. The CDR3: CASSLARGPTDTQYF. As DNA, the CDR3 is TGTGCCAGCAGCTTAGCCAGGGGCCCTACAGATACGCAGTATTTT.

This chain joins TRBV14 and TRBJ2-5; no reliable D call. Germline V CDR1 and CDR2: SGHDN, FVKESK. The CDR3 contains 15 residues. Deletions cut 0 bases from V and 1 base from J, with 9 bases between. This chain's CDR3 is CASSQEWAVQETQYF. CDR3 bases: TGTGCCAGCAGCCAAGAATGGGCAGTCCAAGAGACCCAGTACTTC.

J is TRBJ1-3 and V is TRBV2, with D uncertain. Germline values: CDR1 SNHLY, CDR2 FYNNEI. There are 16 residues in the CDR3. The V and J ends lost 1 base and 1 base respectively, with 11 bases between them. The CDR3 coding sequence is TGTGCCAGCAGTGAAGGTCGAGGATTATCTGGAAACACCATATATTTT. Its protein is CASSEGRGLSGNTIYF. Looking up the rest from reference TRBV2 and TRBJ1-3 gives the full variable domain: EPEVTQTPSHQVTQMGQEVILRCVPISNHLYFYWYRQILGQKVEFLVSFYNNEISEKSEIFDDQFSVERPDGSNFTLKIRSTKLEDSAMYFCASSEGRGLSGNTIYFGEGSWLTVV.